The 23 T cell receptor beta chains below all came from one sample that was sequenced in a study of shared clonotypes between healthy human individuals. Clones were read by immunoSEQ multiplex PCR, and TCRdb kept only the in-frame ones, dropping some. The sample lists a few million clones; approximately 93% were seen once. Sequencing was done on a sample of naive CD4+ T cells from PBMCs. Subset indicated: CD45RA+ positively selected. Source of these receptors: a man between 18 and 35 years old in good health. Some clones in this sample may be carry-over from other donors' samples.

The chain is built from TRBV6-4 and TRBJ2-5; no reliable D call. Trimming pared 0 bases from V and 2 bases from J, leaving 7 bases between. Germline loops: CDR1 MRHNA, CDR2 SNTAGT. This CDR3 comprises 14 residues. The CDR3 reads CASSDSRAQETQYF. The CDR3 DNA follows: TGTGCCAGCAGTGACTCACGCGCTCAAGAGACCCAGTACTTC.

This clone showed up just once. The gene calls are TRBV7-3 and TRBJ2-2; 7 bases agree with TRBD2. After removal of 2 bases from V and 4 bases from J, the junction contained 10 bases not matched to a gene. Germline V gives CDR1 SGHTA, CDR2 FQGTGA. CDR3 size: 17 residues. Here the CDR3 DNA reads TGTGCCAGCAGCTTAGTTTGGGAACTAGCGAGCACCGGGGAGCTGTTTTTT. It yields the protein CASSLVWELASTGELFF.

The rearrangement joins TRBV6-5 to TRBJ2-7; TRBD2 might be the D (5 bases). The CDR3 is 13 residues long. V lost 6 bases and J lost 5, with 14 bases in between. CDR1 is MNHEY, CDR2 SVGAGI, per germline. The DNA for the CDR3 is TGTGCCAGCAGCCCCCGGCGGGCCCACGAGCAGTACTTC. Amino acid sequence: CASSPRRAHEQYF.

As to this clone: Other DNA sequences in this specimen translate into the identical CDR3. V usage is TRBV5-1 and J usage is TRBJ2-1, with 7 nucleotides matching TRBD2. The V gene end was trimmed by 2 bases and the J gene end by 0 bases; junction bases not matched to a gene: 5. There are 16 residues in the CDR3. The V gene's germline CDR1 is SGHRS and CDR2 YFSETQ. The CDR3 DNA reads TGCGCCAGCAGCTTTCTTGGCGGGAGCTCCTACAATGAGCAGTTCTTC. Protein sequence: CASSFLGGSSYNEQFF. Together with reference TRBV5-1 and TRBJ2-1, the CDR3 gives the full variable domain: KAGVTQTPRYLIKTRGQQVTLSCSPISGHRSVSWYQQTPGQGLQFLFEYFSETQRNKGNFPGRFSGRQFSNSRSEMNVSTLELGDSALYLCASSFLGGSSYNEQFFGPGTRLTVL.

The chain links TRBV6-6 to TRBJ2-3; TRBD2 is a possible D gene (7 bases). CDR1 is MNHNY and CDR2 is SVGAGI in the germline V gene (reference sequence). Deletions cut 6 bases from V and 0 bases from J, with 10 bases between. This CDR3 comprises 14 residues. The CDR3 sequence: CASRGGGSTDTQYF. DNA for the CDR3: TGTGCCAGCAGGGGAGGGGGGAGCACAGATACGCAGTATTTT.

As to this clone: At the DNA level, this CDR3 is encoded by other sequences in the same sample as well. This rearrangement joins TRBV28 to TRBJ2-6, with D possibly being TRBD2 (5 bases). Looked up from germline, CDR1 is MDHEN and CDR2 is SYDVKM. The CDR3 loop spans 15 amino acids. With 6 bases removed from V and 1 base from J, the gap between germline ends came to 10 bases. The CDR3 spells CASRRTGSGANVLTF. CDR3 DNA sequence: TGTGCCAGCAGGCGGACTGGTTCTGGGGCCAACGTCCTGACTTTC.

The chain uses TRBV21-1 and TRBJ1-1. TRBV21-1 is marked as a pseudogene. This CDR3 has 17 residues. The CDR3 coding sequence is TGTGCCAGCAGCAAAGATTACAAGGGACCCTTGAACACTGAAGCTTTCTTT. This gives the protein CASSKDYKGPLNTEAFF.

This clone was seen just once. The chain carries TRBV10-3 and TRBJ1-4; TRBD1 matches at 7 bases. The CDR3 consists of 16 residues. Germline V gene data show CDR1 as ENHRY and CDR2 as SYGVKD. V was pared by 3 bases and J by 6 bases, with 10 bases of the junction left unmatched. The CDR3 bases are TGTGCCATCAGTGAAAATGCGAGGACAGGCGATGAAAAACTGTTTTTT. It encodes CAISENARTGDEKLFF.

V usage is TRBV7-3 and J usage is TRBJ2-3, with 7 bases lining up with TRBD1. CDR3 length equals 15 residues. Trimming cost V 5 bases and J 6 bases; bases outside gene matches: 11. The V gene's germline CDR1 is SGHTA and CDR2 FQGTGA. CDR3: CASSLGTVGPDTQYF. DNA for the CDR3: TGTGCCAGCAGCCTCGGGACAGTGGGGCCGGATACGCAGTATTTT.

The V and J genes are TRBV5-1 and TRBJ1-1; D gene uncertain. CDR1 is SGHRS and CDR2 is YFSETQ in the germline V gene. V was pared by 0 bases and J by 1 base, with 10 bases between. CDR3 length: 15 amino acids. CDR3 region: CASSLVGRSNTEAFF. Written as DNA, the CDR3 is TGCGCCAGCAGCTTGGTCGGGCGGTCGAACACTGAAGCTTTCTTT.

This chain links TRBV6-5 with TRBJ2-2; D is possibly TRBD2 (6 bases). Germline V CDR1 and CDR2: MNHEY, SVGAGI. V lost 10 bases to trimming and J lost 7 bases, with 22 bases between them. CDR3 size: 15 residues. This CDR3 is CAISTGSLKGGELFF. The CDR3 nucleotides are TGTGCCATCTCAACCGGGAGCCTTAAGGGCGGGGAGCTGTTTTTT.

The chain has TRBV6-5 and TRBJ1-3; TRBD1 might be the D (5 bases). Per germline, CDR1 MNHEY and CDR2 SVGAGI. Trimming removed 2 bases at V and 2 bases at J, with 7 bases between. The CDR3 has 14 amino acids. The CDR3 DNA sequence: TGTGCCAGCAGTTACCGGGGCACTGGAAACACCATATATTTT. It translates to CASSYRGTGNTIYF.

The CDR3 sequence is CASSLLGGEYNEQFF. In DNA form, the CDR3 reads TGTGCCAGCAGCCTACTAGGGGGAGAGTACAATGAGCAGTTCTTC. The chain joins TRBV5-6 to TRBJ2-1; maybe TRBD1 (6 bases). This CDR3 contains 15 residues. The V end was cut by 4 bases, the J end by 4 bases, with 15 bases between. CDR1 and CDR2 (germline): SGHDT, YYEEEE.

To note about this clone: Other nucleotide sequences from this sample produce the same CDR3. Here the CDR3 DNA reads TGCGCCAGCAGCTTGGCCGGGACAGGGTACCAAGAGACCCAGTACTTC. Its translation is CASSLAGTGYQETQYF. V and J are TRBV5-1 and TRBJ2-5, with 9 bases aligning to TRBD1. Germline CDR1 and CDR2: SGHRS and YFSETQ. V trimming: 0 bases; J trimming: 0 bases; junction bases outside the gene matches: 3. The CDR3 totals 16 residues. The full variable domain, with the rest looked up from reference TRBV5-1 and TRBJ2-5, is KAGVTQTPRYLIKTRGQQVTLSCSPISGHRSVSWYQQTPGQGLQFLFEYFSETQRNKGNFPGRFSGRQFSNSRSEMNVSTLELGDSALYLCASSLAGTGYQETQYFGPGTRLLVL.

The V gene is TRBV7-2, the J gene TRBJ2-1; 8 bases line up with TRBD2. Germline values: CDR1 SGHTA, CDR2 FQGNSA. V lost 5 bases and J lost 6; bases outside the gene matches: 6. The CDR3 is 14 residues long. This CDR3 reads CASSLEGLVNEQFF. DNA for the CDR3: TGTGCCAGCAGCCTAGAGGGACTAGTCAATGAGCAGTTCTTC.

In DNA, the CDR3 is TGTGCCAGCAGTGAAGCCCCAGGGGTGAACACTGAAGCTTTCTTT. Residues: CASSEAPGVNTEAFF. The chain links TRBV6-1 to TRBJ1-1, with a weak D call TRBD1 (6 bases). Trimming took off 0 bases at V and 0 bases at J, with 8 bases between the two ends. The V gene's germline CDR1 is MNHNS and CDR2 SASEGT. The CDR3 consists of 15 residues.

The chain's CDR3 is CASRFLDDPNYGYTF. The CDR3 DNA is TGCGCCAGCAGATTCCTGGACGATCCTAACTATGGCTACACCTTC. The gene calls are TRBV5-1 and TRBJ1-2; no definite D call. CDR1 is SGHRS and CDR2 is YFSETQ in the germline V gene. The CDR3 sequence is 15 residues long. The V end was cut by 5 bases, the J end by 0 bases, with 14 bases between.

The CDR3 region is CASGLDGPSYEQYF. The CDR3 region has the DNA TGTGCTAGTGGTTTGGACGGGCCTTCCTACGAGCAGTACTTC. The genes are TRBV12-5 and TRBJ2-7; D ambiguous. Trimming took 1 base from V and 1 from J, leaving 8 bases between them. There are 14 residues in the CDR3. Germline V CDR1 and CDR2: LGHNT, FRNRAP.

The chain links TRBV7-3 to TRBJ2-7; 10 nucleotides line up with TRBD1. The length of the CDR3 is 15 residues. V shed 3 bases and J 1 base; nucleotides not matched to a gene: 3. Germline CDR1 reads SGHTA; CDR2 reads FQGTGA. The CDR3 DNA is TGTGCCAGCAGCTTGGGACAGGGGATTTCCTACGAGCAGTACTTC. Protein product: CASSLGQGISYEQYF.

This chain uses TRBV6-5 with TRBJ1-3, with D perhaps matching TRBD1 (6 bases). The CDR3 extends over 15 amino acids. V shed 2 bases and J shed 0 bases, with 8 bases lying between them. CDR1 is MNHEY, CDR2 SVGAGI, per germline. CDR3 region: CASSYQGRSGNTIYF. In DNA form, the CDR3 reads TGTGCCAGCAGTTACCAGGGGCGCTCTGGAAACACCATATATTTT.

The J gene is TRBJ2-1, the V gene TRBV15, with 7 bases fitting TRBD2. The germline V gene encodes CDR1 LNHNV and CDR2 YYDKDF (reference sequence). The CDR3 extends over 13 amino acids. V shed 7 bases and J 5 bases; nucleotides not matched to a gene: 5. The chain's CDR3 is CATKWGLNNEQFF. The CDR3 nucleotides are TGTGCCACCAAATGGGGACTAAACAATGAGCAGTTCTTC.

V is TRBV9 and J is TRBJ2-1, with D perhaps TRBD1 (6 bases). Germline V gives CDR1 SGDLS, CDR2 YYNGEE. CDR3 length: 15 residues. V was trimmed by 3 bases and J by 2 bases, leaving 12 bases between them. CDR3 sequence: CASSAWTAPYNEQFF. The CDR3, as DNA: TGTGCCAGCAGCGCTTGGACAGCACCCTACAATGAGCAGTTCTTC. The full variable domain, in which reference TRBV9 and TRBJ2-1 provide the parts outside the CDR3, is DSGVTQTPKHLITATGQRVTLRCSPRSGDLSVYWYQQSLDQGLQFLIQYYNGEERAKGNILERFSAQQFPDLHSELNLSSLELGDSALYFCASSAWTAPYNEQFFGPGTRLTVL.

The rearrangement joins TRBV5-4 to TRBJ2-1, with D uncertain. Germline CDR1 and CDR2: SGHNT and YYREEE (reference sequence). The V gene lost 1 base and the J gene lost 5 bases, with 13 bases spanning the gap. The CDR3 consists of 15 residues. CDR3 bases: TGTGCCAGCAGCTTGTCCCATCCTGGGGACAATGAGCAGTTCTTC. Its protein product is CASSLSHPGDNEQFF. The full variable domain, its missing parts supplied by reference TRBV5-4 and TRBJ2-1, is ETGVTQSPTHLIKTRGQQVTLRCSSQSGHNTVSWYQQALGQGPQFIFQYYREEENGRGNFPPRFSGLQFPNYSSELNVNALELDDSALYLCASSLSHPGDNEQFFGPGTRLTVL.